The 20 T cell receptor beta chains below come from one sample, sequenced in a study of tissue T cells after allogeneic stem cell transplantation. The table came from immunoSEQ multiplex PCR; TCRdb's copy has only in-frame clones and leaves some out. The data contain approximately 5,500 clones, roughly 49% of them seen just once; the ten biggest clones take up 35% to 40%. Indicated time point: mouse harvest day 14 after allogeneic transplant. Mouse grafts combined 10^7 T-cell-depleted bone marrow cells with 10^6 splenic CD5+ T cells. Sequencing used gut tissue. The receptors come from a female BALB/c mouse given C57BL/6 T cells with graft-versus-host disease after an allogeneic hematopoietic cell transplant.

With respect to this clone: The gene names given are mouse names. The read ends 1 residue early relative to the CDR3; the germline J gene fills the gap. This sequence joins TRBV17 and TRBJ2-4, with 7 positions matching TRBD2. Germline CDR1 is MNHDT and CDR2 is YYDKIL. The CDR3 contains 14 residues. J lost 1 base, V lost 3 bases, and 1 base had no gene match. Partial CDR3 DNA: TGTGCTAGCAGTAGGTGGGGGGGTCAAAACACCTTGTAC. Protein sequence: CASSRWGGQNTLY. The entire CDR3 reads CASSRWGGQNTLYF.

This clone was seen a handful of times. The gene names here belong to mouse. The CDR3 goes on 1 residue after the read ends, and that part is filled in from the germline J gene. The gene calls are TRBV26 and TRBJ1-2, with a possible D match to TRBD1 (6 bases). The germline V gene has CDR1 KGHPV and CDR2 FQNQEV (reference sequence). Trimming stripped 6 bases from V and 0 bases from J, with 11 bases between. This CDR3 has 14 amino acids. The CDR3: CASSPGQTNSDYTF. CDR3 DNA, as far as it was read: TGTGCCAGCAGCCCGGGACAAACAAACTCCGACTACACC.

This clone was seen more than once but under ten times. The gene names given are mouse names. The read ends 1 residue before the CDR3 terminus; that terminus is restored from the germline J gene. The sample contains more than one DNA sequence encoding this CDR3. This chain joins TRBV3 and TRBJ1-3; TRBD1 agrees at 8 bases. Trimming cost V 5 bases and J 2 bases; bases outside gene matches: 2. The CDR3 is made up of 14 amino acids. From germline, CDR1 is SNHLY and CDR2 FYNGKV (reference sequence). Incomplete CDR3 DNA: TGTGCCAGCAGCCCACAGGGGGCTGGAAATACGCTCTAT. Its protein is CASSPQGAGNTLY. In full, the CDR3 reads CASSPQGAGNTLYF.

This clone was seen only once. Gene names follow the mouse nomenclature. The read halts 1 residue ahead of the CDR3 end, with the missing end drawn from the germline J gene. V is TRBV3 and J is TRBJ1-4; D is possibly TRBD1 (6 bases). This CDR3 is 14 amino acids long. Germline CDR1 SNHLY, CDR2 FYNGKV (reference sequence). V lost 5 bases, J lost 1 base, and 8 bases lay in between. The sequenced CDR3 bases are TGTGCCAGCAGCCGGACAGCTTCCAACGAAAGATTATTT. Protein: CASSRTASNERLF. The whole CDR3 region reads CASSRTASNERLFF.

In the case of this clone: The gene names given are mouse names. The read ends 1 residue early relative to the CDR3; the germline J gene fills the gap. This sequence joins TRBV12-2 and TRBJ2-1; no definite D call. The V gene lost 0 bases and the J gene lost 3 bases, with 5 bases spanning the gap. The V gene's germline CDR1 is SGHLS and CDR2 HYDKME. The CDR3 is made up of 13 amino acids. The part of the CDR3 DNA that was read is TGTGCCAGCTCTCTCGCCCCCTATGCTGAGCAGTTC. Translated, it gives CASSLAPYAEQF. The whole CDR3 is CASSLAPYAEQFF.

This clone was detected only a few times. Gene names denote mouse genes. Read sequence stops 1 residue before the CDR3 end, and the germline J gene provides the missing end. The V call is TRBV3, the J call TRBJ2-7; 10 positions agree with TRBD2. Germline V gene data show CDR1 as SNHLY and CDR2 as FYNGKV (reference sequence). The CDR3 sequence is 14 residues long. V gave up 5 bases and J gave up 3 bases; unmatched junction bases: 4. The CDR3 here is CASSHGLGVYEQYF. CDR3 DNA, as far as it was read: TGTGCCAGCAGCCACGGACTGGGGGTCTATGAACAGTAC.

Worth noting for this clone: The gene symbols are mouse symbols. The read comes to an end 1 residue before the CDR3 does, leaving the germline J gene to fill in the end. V is TRBV15 and J is TRBJ2-7, with a possible D match to TRBD2 (7 bases). The V and J ends lost 5 bases and 6 bases respectively, with 14 bases between them. The germline gives CDR1 SGHND, CDR2 FRSKSL. The CDR3 has 13 amino acids. The CDR3 is CASSRGALSEQYF. The part of the CDR3 DNA that was read is TGTGCCAGCAGTCGGGGGGCGCTATCTGAACAGTAC.

This clone is labeled as medium-sized. Gene labels here are mouse ones. The CDR3 is cut off 1 residue early in the read; its end comes from the germline J gene. The genes are TRBV13-2 and TRBJ2-5, with 9 nucleotides matching TRBD1. The germline V gene encodes CDR1 NNHNN and CDR2 SYGAGS (reference sequence). After removal of 5 bases from V and 7 bases from J, the junction contained 5 bases not matched to a gene. The CDR3 is made up of 13 amino acids. CDR3 amino acids: CASGSGTGNTQYF. The sequenced part of the CDR3 DNA is TGTGCCAGCGGCTCCGGGACAGGGAACACCCAGTAC.

This clone has more than one count but fewer than ten. Mouse germline and gene names are used. CDR3 DNA, as far as it was read: TGTGCCAGCAGCCGGGACTGGGAAAACACCTTGTAC. The encoded protein is CASSRDWENTLY. The entire CDR3 sequence reads CASSRDWENTLYF. The rearrangement uses TRBV3 and TRBJ2-4; 9 positions match TRBD2. The read comes to an end 1 residue before the CDR3 does, leaving the germline J gene to fill in the end. This CDR3 comprises 13 residues. Germline trimming cut 5 bases from V and 4 bases from J; bases unmatched to any gene: 1. Germline V gives CDR1 SNHLY, CDR2 FYNGKV (reference sequence).

Comment on this clone: The gene names given are mouse names. The read terminates 1 residue ahead of where the CDR3 ends, so the germline J gene completes it. V usage is TRBV12-1 and J usage is TRBJ1-4, with 7 bases matching TRBD1. J was trimmed by 2 bases and V by 4 bases; bases with no gene match: 3. The CDR3 extends over 14 amino acids. Looked up from germline, CDR1 is SGHSN and CDR2 is HYEKVE. CDR3 region: CASSWDRSNERLFF. The CDR3 DNA, read in part, is TGTGCCAGCTCCTGGGACAGATCCAACGAAAGATTATTT.

This clone has a handful of counts. Gene names denote mouse genes. The read halts 1 residue ahead of the CDR3 end, with the missing end drawn from the germline J gene. The rearrangement links TRBV4 to TRBJ2-7; 13 bases fit TRBD2. Germline CDR1 is LGHDT and CDR2 is YNNKQL (reference sequence). This CDR3 region has 14 residues. The trim removed 4 bases at V and 6 bases at J, leaving 3 bases unmatched. CDR3 protein: CASSSDWGGAEQYF. CDR3 DNA, as far as it was read: TGTGCCAGCAGCTCGGACTGGGGGGGCGCTGAACAGTAC.

In this sample, this clone turned up a few times. Any gene name here is a mouse gene name. Read coverage stops 1 residue before the CDR3 terminus; the germline J gene supplies the remainder. The rearrangement links TRBV5 to TRBJ2-2; D is possibly TRBD1 (6 bases). V gave up 1 base and J gave up 0 bases, with 6 bases separating them. Germline CDR1 is LGHNA and CDR2 is YNLKQL (reference sequence). The CDR3 length is 15 residues. The CDR3 region is CASSQGTANTGQLYF. CDR3 bases read: TGTGCCAGCAGCCAAGGGACAGCAAACACCGGGCAGCTCTAC.

This clone has a handful of counts. Gene names and germline match the mouse. Read coverage stops 1 residue before the CDR3 terminus; the germline J gene supplies the remainder. This sequence joins TRBV2 and TRBJ1-2; D is possibly TRBD1 (5 bases). The CDR3 has 13 residues. Trimming removed 0 bases from V and 3 bases from J, with 5 bases in between. The germline V gene encodes CDR1 LGHNA and CDR2 YSYQKL. The CDR3 bases that were read are TGTGCCAGCAGCCAAGAGGGGGACTCCGACTACACC. It specifies CASSQEGDSDYT. In full, the CDR3 reads CASSQEGDSDYTF.

As to this clone: Any gene name here is a mouse gene name. The CDR3 is cut off 1 residue early in the read; its end comes from the germline J gene. The J gene is TRBJ2-7, the V gene TRBV19, with 10 bases that match TRBD2. CDR1 and CDR2 (germline): FNHDT, SITEND (reference sequence). The ends lost 1 base at V and 7 bases at J; junction bases unmatched: 8. The CDR3 runs 15 residues. CDR3 residues: CASSINWGGLGEQYF. CDR3 DNA, as far as it was read: TGTGCCAGCAGTATAAACTGGGGGGGGCTGGGGGAACAGTAC. The variable domain in full, with the rest retrieved from reference TRBV19 and TRBJ2-7, is GGIITQTPKFLIGQEGQKLTLKCQQNFNHDTMYWYRQDSGKGLRLIYYSITENDLQKGDLSEGYDASREKKSSFSLTVTSAQKNEMAVFLCASSINWGGLGEQYFGPGTRLTVL.

Only a few counts were recorded for this clone. Gene and germline names: mouse. The DNA ends 1 residue before the CDR3 does, and the rest of the CDR3 is filled in from the germline J gene. The chain has TRBV17 and TRBJ1-1; D call uncertain. V was clipped by 2 bases and J by 5 bases, with 6 bases between them. CDR1 and CDR2 from the germline V gene are MNHDT and YYDKIL. The CDR3 length is 12 residues. CDR3 DNA (partial): TGTGCTAGCAGTAGAAAACATACAGAAGTCTTC. Protein sequence: CASSRKHTEVF. The entire CDR3 is CASSRKHTEVFF.

Concerning this clone itself: The genes are named according to mouse. The read terminates 1 residue ahead of where the CDR3 ends, so the germline J gene completes it. V usage is TRBV13-3 and J usage is TRBJ2-3, with 9 bases matching TRBD2. Germline values: CDR1 NNHDY, CDR2 SYVADS. Trimming at V came to 1 base and at J to 2 bases, leaving 2 bases not matched to a gene. The CDR3 is 15 amino acids. Partial CDR3 DNA: TGTGCCAGCAGTGATCCTGGGGGGGTTGCAGAAACGCTGTAT. Translating it yields CASSDPGGVAETLY. The complete CDR3 protein is CASSDPGGVAETLYF.

This clone showed up just a few times. Genes here carry mouse names. Sequencing ends 1 residue short of the CDR3 end; the germline J gene provides the rest. The chain combines TRBV16 with TRBJ1-1, with D tentatively TRBD1 (6 bases). This CDR3 is built from 14 residues. Per the germline V gene, CDR1 is SGHSA and CDR2 is FRNQAP. Trimming stripped 5 bases from V and 0 bases from J, with 10 bases between. Partial CDR3 DNA: TGTGCAAGCAGCCCGCAGGGGCCAAACACAGAAGTCTTC. Its protein is CASSPQGPNTEVF. The full CDR3 is CASSPQGPNTEVFF.

Worth noting for this clone: Gene labels here are mouse ones. The read gets to within 1 residue of the CDR3 end, and the germline J gene fills in the rest. V gene TRBV12-1 combines with J gene TRBJ2-7; the D gene is possibly TRBD2 (7 bases). The germline CDR1 and CDR2 sequences are SGHSN and HYEKVE. This CDR3 is built from 12 residues. V was clipped by 5 bases and J by 7 bases, with 14 bases between them. The CDR3 bases that were read are TGTGCCAGCTGGCCTGGGGGCCGGGAACAGTAC. This sequence encodes CASWPGGREQY. The complete CDR3 sequence is CASWPGGREQYF.

As for this clone: Gene names are mouse gene names. The sequence runs out 1 residue before the end of the CDR3; the remainder is reconstructed from the germline J gene. The gene calls are TRBV16 and TRBJ1-1; D not resolved. Germline assignment: CDR1 SGHSA and CDR2 FRNQAP. This CDR3 region has 13 residues. Trimming took off 0 bases at V and 0 bases at J, with 2 bases between the two ends. The part of the CDR3 DNA that was read is TGTGCAAGCAGCTTAGAGGCAAACACAGAAGTCTTC. Translation: CASSLEANTEVF. The full CDR3 reads CASSLEANTEVFF.

With respect to this clone: The gene names given are mouse names. The CDR3 extends 1 residue past the end of the read, so its final part is completed from the germline J gene. V gene TRBV3 combines with J gene TRBJ2-4; D perhaps matches TRBD2 (6 bases). Germline CDR1 SNHLY, CDR2 FYNGKV (reference sequence). The CDR3 is 14 residues long. The V end lost 3 bases, the J end lost 2 bases, and 9 bases lay between the germline ends. The covered CDR3 bases are TGTGCCAGCAGCTTCGACTGGACTCAAAACACCTTGTAC. Translation: CASSFDWTQNTLY. The complete CDR3 sequence is CASSFDWTQNTLYF.